This entry describes one TCR beta chain. The method was immunoSEQ multiplex PCR; TCRdb's version includes in-frame clones alone and lacks a portion of them. The table lists over 200,000 clones, around four fifths of them singletons. The data derive from a study of blood T cell repertoires in COVID-19. This CDR3 spans 16 amino acids. Germline CDR1 SGHTA, CDR2 FQGTGA. Trimming pared 1 base from V and 0 bases from J, leaving 7 bases between. The rearrangement links TRBV7-3 to TRBJ2-6; no firm D call. Sequenced material: peripheral blood. The TCR was taken from a woman of 80 years or more with active or convalescent COVID-19. The CDR3 protein is CASSLSRSSGANVLTF. The CDR3 DNA follows: TGTGCCAGCAGCTTAAGTCGGAGCTCTGGGGCCAACGTCCTGACTTTC.